These T cell receptor beta chains were read from a single sample in a study of a mutant IDH1 vaccine in newly diagnosed glioma. Antigens of these TCRs are unknown. Profiled with immunoSEQ multiplex PCR; TCRdb holds only in-frame clones, not every one. The table has some 60,000 clones, 85% to 90% seen once; the top ten hold about 4.6%. Sequenced here: PBMCs, sampled from a glioma patient whose treatment included an IDH1 peptide vaccine. The source is a woman aged 40 to 55 with glioma. Both conserved end residues are part of each CDR3. The D gene is left open where the match is weak. Where a row states a size, it is once, few, many or the class of an expanded clone; other rows omit it.

CDR3aa: CASRKTGDKGAFF
CDR3nt: TGTGCCAGCAGGAAGACAGGCGACAAGGGAGCTTTCTTT
d_gene: NA
abundance: few
v_gene: TRBV6-1
j_gene: TRBJ1-1

CDR3aa: CASSLRAGGFYNEQFF
CDR3nt: TGTGCCAGCAGCCTACGGGCGGGGGGATTCTACAATGAGCAGTTCTTC
d_gene: TRBD2
abundance: NA
v_gene: TRBV4-2
j_gene: TRBJ2-1

CDR3aa: CASSLRDRYTF
CDR3nt: TGTGCCAGCAGCCTGAGAGATCGCTACACCTTC
d_gene: NA
abundance: NA
v_gene: TRBV7-9
j_gene: TRBJ1-2

CDR3aa: CAWSDTPNTEAFF
CDR3nt: TGTGCCTGGAGCGATACACCGAACACTGAAGCTTTCTTT
d_gene: NA
abundance: NA
v_gene: TRBV30
j_gene: TRBJ1-1

CDR3aa: CASSFEGTPRGGYTF
CDR3nt: TGTGCCAGCAGTTTTGAGGGAACTCCCAGGGGAGGCTACACCTTC
d_gene: NA
abundance: NA
v_gene: TRBV2
j_gene: TRBJ1-2

CDR3aa: CSADGGYGYTF
CDR3nt: TGCAGCGCCGACGGGGGGTATGGCTACACCTTC
d_gene: NA
abundance: NA
v_gene: TRBV29-1
j_gene: TRBJ1-2

CDR3aa: CASSPIFGPGYTF
CDR3nt: TGCGCCAGCAGCCCCATTTTCGGCCCTGGCTACACCTTC
d_gene: NA
abundance: once
v_gene: TRBV5-1
j_gene: TRBJ1-2

CDR3aa: CSVARQESSYEQYF
CDR3nt: TGCAGCGTTGCGAGACAGGAGAGCTCCTACGAGCAGTACTTC
d_gene: NA
abundance: NA
v_gene: TRBV29-1
j_gene: TRBJ2-7

CDR3aa: CASKTDREADTQYF
CDR3nt: TGTGCCAGCAAAACCGACAGGGAGGCGGATACGCAGTATTTT
d_gene: NA
abundance: NA
v_gene: TRBV9
j_gene: TRBJ2-3

CDR3aa: CASSLNYPTDTQYF
CDR3nt: TGTGCCAGCAGCTTAAACTACCCCACAGATACGCAGTATTTT
d_gene: NA
abundance: once
v_gene: TRBV7-9
j_gene: TRBJ2-3

CDR3aa: CASRAGSNQPQHF
CDR3nt: TGTGCCAGCAGGGCGGGTAGCAATCAGCCCCAGCATTTT
d_gene: NA
abundance: NA
v_gene: TRBV2
j_gene: TRBJ1-5

CDR3aa: CASSRLGNSNTGELFF
CDR3nt: TGTGCCAGCAGCCGCCTCGGGAATTCGAACACCGGGGAGCTGTTTTTT
d_gene: NA
abundance: NA
v_gene: TRBV7-2
j_gene: TRBJ2-2

CDR3aa: CASGINYGYTF
CDR3nt: TGTGCCAGCGGTATTAACTATGGCTACACCTTC
d_gene: NA
abundance: NA
v_gene: TRBV6-5
j_gene: TRBJ1-2

CDR3aa: CASSPDSNGNQPQHF
CDR3nt: TGTGCCAGCAGCCCCGACTCAAATGGCAATCAGCCCCAGCATTTT
d_gene: NA
abundance: NA
v_gene: TRBV7-2
j_gene: TRBJ1-5

CDR3aa: CASSDSRGTNEKLFF
CDR3nt: TGTGCCAGCAGTGACTCCAGGGGGACTAATGAAAAACTGTTTTTT
d_gene: TRBD1
abundance: NA
v_gene: TRBV6-4
j_gene: TRBJ1-4

CDR3aa: CASMPGGRSGSGETQYF
CDR3nt: TGCGCCAGCATGCCCGGAGGAAGGAGCGGGAGTGGGGAGACCCAGTACTTC
d_gene: TRBD2
abundance: once
v_gene: TRBV4-1
j_gene: TRBJ2-5